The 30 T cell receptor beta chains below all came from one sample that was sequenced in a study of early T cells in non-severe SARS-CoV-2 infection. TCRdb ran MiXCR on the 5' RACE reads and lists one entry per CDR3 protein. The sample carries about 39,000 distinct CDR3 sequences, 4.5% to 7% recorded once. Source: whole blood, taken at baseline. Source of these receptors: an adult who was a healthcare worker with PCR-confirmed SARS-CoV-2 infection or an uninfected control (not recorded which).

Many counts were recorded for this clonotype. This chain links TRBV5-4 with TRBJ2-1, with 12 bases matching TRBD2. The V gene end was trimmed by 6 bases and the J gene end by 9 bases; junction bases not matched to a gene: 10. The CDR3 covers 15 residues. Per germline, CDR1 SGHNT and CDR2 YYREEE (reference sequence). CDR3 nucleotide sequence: TGTGCCAGCACCCTCAGGACTAGCGGGGCGGGTGAGCAGTTCTTC. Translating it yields CASTLRTSGAGEQFF.

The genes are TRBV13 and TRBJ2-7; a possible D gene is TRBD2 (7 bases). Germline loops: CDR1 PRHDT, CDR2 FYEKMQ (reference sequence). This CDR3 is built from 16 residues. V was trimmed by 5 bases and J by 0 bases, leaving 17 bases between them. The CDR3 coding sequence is TGTGCCAGCAGCGCGGGGGCTGAGGGGTTCTCCTACGAGCAGTACTTC. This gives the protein CASSAGAEGFSYEQYF.

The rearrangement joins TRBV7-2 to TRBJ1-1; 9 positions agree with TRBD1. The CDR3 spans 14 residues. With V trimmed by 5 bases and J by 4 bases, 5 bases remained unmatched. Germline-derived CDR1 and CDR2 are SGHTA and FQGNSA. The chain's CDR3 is CASSQQGAGTEAFF. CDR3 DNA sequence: TGTGCCAGCAGCCAACAGGGGGCGGGCACTGAAGCTTTCTTT.

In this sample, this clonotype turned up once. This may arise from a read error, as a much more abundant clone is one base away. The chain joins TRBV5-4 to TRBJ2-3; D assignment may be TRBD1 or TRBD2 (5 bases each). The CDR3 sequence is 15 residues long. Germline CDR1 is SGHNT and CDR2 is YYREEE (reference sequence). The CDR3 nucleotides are TGTGCCAGCAGCTTGGACACTCAAAGGGGAGATACGCAGTGTTTT. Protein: CASSLDTQRGDTQCF. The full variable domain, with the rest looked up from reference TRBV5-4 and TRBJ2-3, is ETGVTQSPTHLIKTRGQQVTLRCSSQSGHNTVSWYQQALGQGPQFIFQYYREEENGRGNFPPRFSGLQFPNYSSELNVNALELDDSALYLCASSLDTQRGDTQCFGPGTRLTVL.

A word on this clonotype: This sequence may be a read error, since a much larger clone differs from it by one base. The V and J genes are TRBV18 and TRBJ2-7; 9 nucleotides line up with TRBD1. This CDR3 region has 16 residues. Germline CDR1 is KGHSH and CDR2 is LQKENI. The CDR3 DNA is TGTGCCACCTCACCTTACCTTCCGGGACAGGGCCAGGAGCAGTACTTC. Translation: CATSPYLPGQGQEQYF. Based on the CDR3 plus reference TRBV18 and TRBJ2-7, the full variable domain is NAGVMQNPRHLVRRRGQEARLRCSPMKGHSHVYWYRQLPEEGLKFMVYLQKENIIDESGMPKERFSAEFPKEGPSILRIQQVVRGDSAAYFCATSPYLPGQGQEQYFGPGTRLTVT.

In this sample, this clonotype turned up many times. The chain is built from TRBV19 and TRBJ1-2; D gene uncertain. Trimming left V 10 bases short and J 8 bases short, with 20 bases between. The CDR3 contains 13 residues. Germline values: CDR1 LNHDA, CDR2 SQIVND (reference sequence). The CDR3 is CATMTEGAKGYTF. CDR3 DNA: TGTGCCACTATGACTGAGGGCGCGAAAGGCTACACCTTC.

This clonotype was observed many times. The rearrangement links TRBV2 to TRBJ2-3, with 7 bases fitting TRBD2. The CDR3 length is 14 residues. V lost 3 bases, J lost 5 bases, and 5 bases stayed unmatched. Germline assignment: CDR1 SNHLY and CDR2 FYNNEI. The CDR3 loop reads CASSERLARDTQYF. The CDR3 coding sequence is TGTGCCAGCAGTGAGAGACTAGCTCGAGATACGCAGTATTTT.

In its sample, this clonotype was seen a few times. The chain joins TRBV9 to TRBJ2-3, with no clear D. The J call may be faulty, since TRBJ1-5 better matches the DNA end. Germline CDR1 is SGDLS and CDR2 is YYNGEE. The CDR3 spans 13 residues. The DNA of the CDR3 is TGTGCCAGCAGCGTAGACGGGAGAGATACGCAGCATTTT. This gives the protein CASSVDGRDTQHF.

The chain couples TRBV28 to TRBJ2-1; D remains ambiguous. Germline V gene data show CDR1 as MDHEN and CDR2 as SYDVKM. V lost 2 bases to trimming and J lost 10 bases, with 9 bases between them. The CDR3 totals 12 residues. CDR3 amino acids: CASSLRLTEQFF. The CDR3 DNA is TGTGCCAGCAGTTTAAGGCTAACCGAGCAGTTCTTC.

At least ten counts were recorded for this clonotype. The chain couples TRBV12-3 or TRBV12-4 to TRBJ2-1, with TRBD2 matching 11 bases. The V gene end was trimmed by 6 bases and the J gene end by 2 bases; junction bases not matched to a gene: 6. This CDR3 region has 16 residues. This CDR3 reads CASRGTSGSAYNEQFF. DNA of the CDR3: TGTGCCAGCAGGGGGACTAGCGGATCGGCCTACAATGAGCAGTTCTTC.

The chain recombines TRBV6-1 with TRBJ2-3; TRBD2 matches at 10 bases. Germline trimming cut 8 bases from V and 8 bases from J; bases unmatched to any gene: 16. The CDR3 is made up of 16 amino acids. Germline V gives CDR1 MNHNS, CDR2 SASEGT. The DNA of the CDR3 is TGTGCCAGCTACAAAGCAAGCGGGAGGGTCTTTGGTACGCAGTATTTT. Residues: CASYKASGRVFGTQYF.

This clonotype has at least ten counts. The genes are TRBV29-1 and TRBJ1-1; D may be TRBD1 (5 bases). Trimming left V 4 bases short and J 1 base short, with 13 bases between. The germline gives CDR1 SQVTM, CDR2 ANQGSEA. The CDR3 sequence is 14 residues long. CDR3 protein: CSVAPGRRNTEAFF. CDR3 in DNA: TGCAGCGTTGCACCGGGACGGAGGAACACTGAAGCTTTCTTT.

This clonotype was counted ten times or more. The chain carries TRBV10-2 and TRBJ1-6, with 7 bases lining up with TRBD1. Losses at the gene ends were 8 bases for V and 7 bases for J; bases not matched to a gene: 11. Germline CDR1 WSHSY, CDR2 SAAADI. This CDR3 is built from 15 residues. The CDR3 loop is CASGKQGTRNSPLHF. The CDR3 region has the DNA TGCGCCAGCGGGAAACAGGGGACTAGAAATTCACCCCTCCACTTT.

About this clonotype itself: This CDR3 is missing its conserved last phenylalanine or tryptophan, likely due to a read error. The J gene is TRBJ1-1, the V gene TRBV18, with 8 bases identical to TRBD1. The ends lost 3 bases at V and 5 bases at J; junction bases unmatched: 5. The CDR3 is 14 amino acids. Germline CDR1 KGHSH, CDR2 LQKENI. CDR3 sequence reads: CASSPQGAGTEAFS. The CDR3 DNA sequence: TGTGCCAGCTCACCGCAGGGGGCAGGGACTGAAGCTTTCTCT.

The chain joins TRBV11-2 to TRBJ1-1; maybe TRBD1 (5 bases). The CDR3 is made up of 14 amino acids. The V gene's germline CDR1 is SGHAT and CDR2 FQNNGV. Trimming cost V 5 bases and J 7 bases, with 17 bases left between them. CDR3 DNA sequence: TGTGCCAGCAGCCGTGACAGACTCTACGGTGAAGCTTTCTTT. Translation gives CASSRDRLYGEAFF. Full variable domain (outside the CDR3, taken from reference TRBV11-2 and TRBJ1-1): EAGVAQSPRYKIIEKRQSVAFWCNPISGHATLYWYQQILGQGPKLLIQFQNNGVVDDSQLPKDRFSAERLKGVDSTLKIQPAKLEDSAVYLCASSRDRLYGEAFFGQGTRLTVV.

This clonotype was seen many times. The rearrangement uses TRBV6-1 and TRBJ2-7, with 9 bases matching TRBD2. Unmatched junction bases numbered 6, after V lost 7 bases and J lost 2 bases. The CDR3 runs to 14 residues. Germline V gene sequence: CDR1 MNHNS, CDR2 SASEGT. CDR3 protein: CASILSGSAYEQYF. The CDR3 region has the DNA TGTGCCAGCATCCTTAGCGGGAGTGCCTACGAGCAGTACTTC.

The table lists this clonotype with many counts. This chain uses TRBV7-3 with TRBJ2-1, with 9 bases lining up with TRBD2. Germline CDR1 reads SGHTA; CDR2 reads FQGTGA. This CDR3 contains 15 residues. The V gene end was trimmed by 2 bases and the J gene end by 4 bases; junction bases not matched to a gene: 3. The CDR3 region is CASSLGLAGYNEQFF. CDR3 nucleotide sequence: TGTGCCAGCAGCTTAGGGCTAGCGGGGTACAATGAGCAGTTCTTC.

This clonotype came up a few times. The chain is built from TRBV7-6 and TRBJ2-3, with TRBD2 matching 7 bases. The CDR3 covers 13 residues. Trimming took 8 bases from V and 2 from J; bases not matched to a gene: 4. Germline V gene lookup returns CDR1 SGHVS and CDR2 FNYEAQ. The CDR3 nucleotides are TGTGCCAGCGGGAGGGCCGACACAGATACGCAGTATTTT. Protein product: CASGRADTDTQYF.

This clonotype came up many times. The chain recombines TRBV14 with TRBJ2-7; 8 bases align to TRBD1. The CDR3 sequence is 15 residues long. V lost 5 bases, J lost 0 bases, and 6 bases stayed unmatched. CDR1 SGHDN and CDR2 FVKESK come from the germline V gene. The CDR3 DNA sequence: TGTGCCAGCAGCATCGGACAGGGCCTCTCCTACGAGCAGTACTTC. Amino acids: CASSIGQGLSYEQYF.

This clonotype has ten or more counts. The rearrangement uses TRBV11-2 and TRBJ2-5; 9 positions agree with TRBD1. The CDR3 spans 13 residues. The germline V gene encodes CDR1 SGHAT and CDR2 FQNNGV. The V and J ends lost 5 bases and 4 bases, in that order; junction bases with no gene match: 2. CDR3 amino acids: CASSLDRGETQYF. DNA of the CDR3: TGTGCCAGCAGCCTGGACAGGGGAGAGACCCAGTACTTC.

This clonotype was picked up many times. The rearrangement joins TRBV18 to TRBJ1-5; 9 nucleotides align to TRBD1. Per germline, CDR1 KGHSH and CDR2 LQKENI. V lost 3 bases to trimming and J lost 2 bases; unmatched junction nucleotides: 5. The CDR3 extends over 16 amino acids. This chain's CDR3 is CASSPPQGAGNQPQHF. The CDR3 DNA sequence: TGTGCCAGCTCACCCCCACAGGGGGCTGGCAATCAGCCCCAGCATTTT.

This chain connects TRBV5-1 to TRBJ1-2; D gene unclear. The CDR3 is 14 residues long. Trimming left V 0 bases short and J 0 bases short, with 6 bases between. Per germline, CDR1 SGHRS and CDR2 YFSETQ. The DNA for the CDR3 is TGCGCCAGCAGCTTGGAAGCTTCTAACTATGGCTACACCTTC. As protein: CASSLEASNYGYTF.

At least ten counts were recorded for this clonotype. Here the CDR3 DNA reads TGCGCCAGCAGCTCCCGGGACATTAACTACGAGCAGTACTTC. Residues: CASSSRDINYEQYF. The chain recombines TRBV5-1 with TRBJ2-7; TRBD1 might be the D (6 bases). CDR1 and CDR2 (germline): SGHRS, YFSETQ. The CDR3 loop spans 14 amino acids. V was cut by 3 bases and J by 3 bases, with 13 bases left in between. The full variable domain, with the rest looked up from reference TRBV5-1 and TRBJ2-7, is KAGVTQTPRYLIKTRGQQVTLSCSPISGHRSVSWYQQTPGQGLQFLFEYFSETQRNKGNFPGRFSGRQFSNSRSEMNVSTLELGDSALYLCASSSRDINYEQYFGPGTRLTVT.

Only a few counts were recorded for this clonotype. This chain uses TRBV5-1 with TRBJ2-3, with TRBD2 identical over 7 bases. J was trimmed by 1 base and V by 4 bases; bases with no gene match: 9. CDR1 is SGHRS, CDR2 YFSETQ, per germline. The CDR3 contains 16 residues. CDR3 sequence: CASSLTRLAGTDTQYF. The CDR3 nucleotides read TGCGCCAGCAGCCTGACGAGACTAGCAGGCACAGATACGCAGTATTTT.

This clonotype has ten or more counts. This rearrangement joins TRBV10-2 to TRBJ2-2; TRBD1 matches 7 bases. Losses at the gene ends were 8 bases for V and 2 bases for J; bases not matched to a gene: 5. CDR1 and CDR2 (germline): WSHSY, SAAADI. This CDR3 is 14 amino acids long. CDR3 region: CASERTGNTGELFF. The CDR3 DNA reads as TGCGCCAGCGAGAGGACAGGCAACACCGGGGAGCTGTTTTTT.

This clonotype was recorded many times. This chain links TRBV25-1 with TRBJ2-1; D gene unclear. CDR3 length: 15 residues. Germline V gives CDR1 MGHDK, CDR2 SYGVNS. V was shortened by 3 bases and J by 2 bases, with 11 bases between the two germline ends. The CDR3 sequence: CASSDVNGPYNEQFF. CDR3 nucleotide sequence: TGTGCCAGCAGTGACGTTAACGGCCCCTACAATGAGCAGTTCTTC. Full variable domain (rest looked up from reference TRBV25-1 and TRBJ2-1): EADIYQTPRYLVIGTGKKITLECSQTMGHDKMYWYQQDPGMELHLIHYSYGVNSTEKGDLSSESTVSRIRTEHFPLTLESARPSHTSQYLCASSDVNGPYNEQFFGPGTRLTVL.

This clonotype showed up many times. In DNA, the CDR3 is TGTGCCAGCAGTGTTGAGGGGGAAGGGACTGAAGCTTTCTTT. It is translated as CASSVEGEGTEAFF. The chain has TRBV6-1 and TRBJ1-1; perhaps TRBD1 as D (6 bases). Per the germline V gene, CDR1 is MNHNS and CDR2 is SASEGT. There are 14 residues in the CDR3. Trimming shortened V by 4 bases and J by 5 bases, and 14 bases separated the two germline ends.

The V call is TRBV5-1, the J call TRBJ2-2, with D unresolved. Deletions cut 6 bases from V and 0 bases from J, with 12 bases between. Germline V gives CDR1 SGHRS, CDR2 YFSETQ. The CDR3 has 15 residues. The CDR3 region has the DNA TGCGCCAGCACACTAAGGATAGCGAACACCGGGGAGCTGTTTTTT. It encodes CASTLRIANTGELFF.

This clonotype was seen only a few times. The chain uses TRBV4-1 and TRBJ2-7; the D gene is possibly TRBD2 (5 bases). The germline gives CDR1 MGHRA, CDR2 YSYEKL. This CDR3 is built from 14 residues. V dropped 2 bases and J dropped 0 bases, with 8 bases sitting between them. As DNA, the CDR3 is TGCGCCAGCAGCCAAAAGGACTTCTCCTACGAGCAGTACTTC. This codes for CASSQKDFSYEQYF.

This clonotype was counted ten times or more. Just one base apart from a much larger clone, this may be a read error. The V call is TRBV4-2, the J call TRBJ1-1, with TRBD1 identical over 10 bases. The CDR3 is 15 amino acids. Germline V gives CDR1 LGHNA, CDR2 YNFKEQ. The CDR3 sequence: CANSQARTGGTEAFF. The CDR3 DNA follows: TGTGCCAACAGCCAAGCGCGGACAGGGGGAACTGAAGCTTTCTTT.